The 26 T cell receptor beta chains presented below share a single source sample, sequenced in a study of blood T cells in healthy people across ages. It was with a sample-barcoded 5' primer and a J-beta primer mix that a second PCR of roughly 6 to 12 cycles was run. TCRdb called the 5' RACE reads again in MiXCR, with one record for every CDR3 protein. The sample contains about 1.4 million distinct CDR3 sequences, almost 60% of which appear only once. The source material was blood. All receptors derive from a young man in good health.

V usage is TRBV27 and J usage is TRBJ2-5, with a weak D call TRBD2 (5 bases). V was pared by 6 bases and J by 2 bases, with 10 bases between. The CDR3 has 13 amino acids. Germline V CDR1 and CDR2: MNHEY, SMNVEV (reference sequence). The CDR3 DNA is TGTGCCAGCAGGGTAGCGTCTCAAGAGACCCAGTACTTC. It codes for CASRVASQETQYF.

In its sample, this clonotype was seen a few times. The gene calls are TRBV7-8 and TRBJ2-6; no clear D. The CDR3 consists of 18 residues. CDR1 and CDR2 (germline): SGHVS, FQNEAQ. V lost 1 base and J 0 bases, leaving 13 bases between the germline ends. In DNA, the CDR3 is TGTGCCAGCAGCTTAGTGGCGGCATCAAGCTCTGGGGCCAACGTCCTGACTTTC. Amino acids: CASSLVAASSSGANVLTF.

This clonotype showed up just a few times. The chain employs TRBV5-5 and TRBJ2-7; D remains unclear. This CDR3 has 13 amino acids. Germline loops: CDR1 SGHKS, CDR2 YYEKEE (reference sequence). The V end was cut by 5 bases, the J end by 0 bases, with 9 bases between. DNA of the CDR3: TGTGCCAGCAGACCGGGCCACTCCTACGAGCAGTACTTC. Residues: CASRPGHSYEQYF.

This clonotype showed up just a few times. The chain carries TRBV11-2 and TRBJ2-7; 7 bases match TRBD1. Trimming took 1 base from V and 5 from J; bases not matched to a gene: 5. The CDR3 is 14 amino acids. Germline V gene sequence: CDR1 SGHAT, CDR2 FQNNGV. The CDR3 reads CASSLVRGQNEQYF. In DNA form, the CDR3 reads TGTGCCAGCAGCTTAGTTAGGGGGCAGAACGAGCAGTACTTC. Using reference TRBV11-2 and TRBJ2-7 for the parts outside the CDR3, the full variable domain is EAGVAQSPRYKIIEKRQSVAFWCNPISGHATLYWYQQILGQGPKLLIQFQNNGVVDDSQLPKDRFSAERLKGVDSTLKIQPAKLEDSAVYLCASSLVRGQNEQYFGPGTRLTVT.

This clonotype was counted only a few times. CDR3 residues: CSATSGQGPYEQYF. CDR3 DNA: TGCAGTGCTACGTCGGGACAGGGGCCCTACGAGCAGTACTTC. The chain carries TRBV20-1 and TRBJ2-7; TRBD1 agrees at 10 bases. The CDR3 is made up of 14 amino acids. The V gene end was trimmed by 4 bases and the J gene end by 2 bases; junction bases not matched to a gene: 5. From germline, CDR1 is DFQATT and CDR2 SNEGSKA (reference sequence).

This clonotype was seen a few times. V usage is TRBV12-3 or TRBV12-4 and J usage is TRBJ2-3; D is uncertain. The CDR3 consists of 10 residues. V was shortened by 1 base and J by 11 bases, with 4 bases between the two germline ends. CDR3 amino acids: CASSLEKQYF. The CDR3 DNA reads TGTGCCAGCAGTTTAGAGAAGCAGTATTTT.

This clonotype came up a few times. This chain uses TRBV6-5 with TRBJ2-3; 8 nucleotides align to TRBD1. In germline, CDR1 is MNHEY, CDR2 SVGAGI. This CDR3 has 16 residues. The J segment lost 6 bases and the V segment lost 4 bases, leaving 12 bases of the junction unmatched. For the CDR3, the DNA is TGTGCCAGCAGTTCCGGACGGACAGGGCACGTTGATACGCAGTATTTT. Protein product: CASSSGRTGHVDTQYF.

The chain is built from TRBV27 and TRBJ2-2; D remains unclear. The germline V gene has CDR1 MNHEY and CDR2 SMNVEV (reference sequence). V was shortened by 5 bases and J by 1 base, with 23 bases between the two germline ends. The CDR3 runs to 19 residues. This CDR3 reads CASSLNQAKLNENTGELFF. The DNA of the CDR3 is TGTGCCAGCAGTCTCAATCAAGCAAAGCTGAACGAGAACACCGGGGAGCTGTTTTTT.

The sample holds a few counts of this clonotype. The J gene is TRBJ1-4, the V gene TRBV12-3 or TRBV12-4; D is undetermined. V lost 10 bases and J lost 0, with 12 bases in between. CDR3 size: 14 residues. CDR3 protein: CATTDAATNEKLFF. CDR3 DNA sequence: TGTGCCACCACGGACGCCGCAACTAATGAAAAACTGTTTTTT.

CDR3 region: CSARRDRYNSPLHF. Written as DNA, the CDR3 is TGCAGTGCTAGGAGGGACAGGTATAATTCACCCCTCCACTTT. The chain couples TRBV20-1 to TRBJ1-6; 8 bases are shared with TRBD1. The V segment lost 3 bases and the J segment 4 bases; nucleotides outside the gene matches: 2. Per germline, CDR1 DFQATT and CDR2 SNEGSKA (reference sequence). The CDR3 loop spans 14 amino acids.

The V call is TRBV25-1, the J call TRBJ2-7, with TRBD1 matching 7 bases. This CDR3 is 16 amino acids long. V gave up 3 bases and J gave up 3 bases; unmatched junction bases: 11. The germline V gene has CDR1 MGHDK and CDR2 SYGVNS. The CDR3 nucleotides read TGTGCCAGCAGTGATACAGGGGTTCATGACTTCTACGAGCAGTACTTC. It is translated as CASSDTGVHDFYEQYF.

The sample holds a few counts of this clonotype. V and J are TRBV20-1 and TRBJ2-5; a weak D match, TRBD2 (6 bases). The V and J ends lost 5 bases and 8 bases respectively, with 18 bases between them. The CDR3 has 13 residues. Germline CDR1 and CDR2: DFQATT and SNEGSKA (reference sequence). The CDR3 here is CSAFPASERTQYF. DNA for the CDR3: TGCAGTGCTTTTCCGGCTAGCGAGCGCACCCAGTACTTC.

This clonotype was counted only a few times. The rearrangement links TRBV15 to TRBJ2-7; TRBD1 aligns across 8 bases. Germline V gene sequence: CDR1 LNHNV, CDR2 YYDKDF (reference sequence). The CDR3 has 13 residues. V lost 8 bases and J lost 1; bases outside the gene matches: 4. The CDR3 nucleotides are TGTGCCACCGGGACAGGAGTTTCCTACGAGCAGTACTTC. This codes for CATGTGVSYEQYF.

This clonotype appeared a single time. V usage is TRBV4-1 and J usage is TRBJ2-7, with 8 bases that match TRBD2. The CDR3 extends over 19 amino acids. Germline V lookup: CDR1 MGHRA, CDR2 YSYEKL. The V gene end was trimmed by 0 bases and the J gene end by 7 bases; junction bases not matched to a gene: 20. CDR3 sequence (DNA): TGCGCCAGCAGCCAAGATCCGGGACTAGGCCGGCCCACCTACAATGAGCAGTACTTC. Protein sequence: CASSQDPGLGRPTYNEQYF.

This chain joins TRBV6-6 and TRBJ1-2; D ambiguous. This CDR3 is built from 12 residues. V was cut by 2 bases and J by 6 bases, with 7 bases left in between. Looked up from germline, CDR1 is MNHNY and CDR2 is SVGAGI (reference sequence). DNA for the CDR3: TGTGCCAGCAGTTACGAGCGGCATGGCTACACCTTC. Its protein product is CASSYERHGYTF.

This clonotype was observed a handful of times. This sequence joins TRBV4-2 and TRBJ2-2; D not certain. There are 16 residues in the CDR3. Germline CDR1 is LGHNA and CDR2 is YNFKEQ. The germline V and J ends were trimmed by 4 bases and 0 bases, with 12 bases remaining between them. CDR3 region: CASSREQYSNTGELFF. The CDR3 DNA reads TGTGCCAGCAGCCGAGAACAGTACTCGAACACCGGGGAGCTGTTTTTT.

The V and J genes are TRBV4-3 and TRBJ1-5, with 7 bases that match TRBD1. Germline V gene sequence: CDR1 LGHNA, CDR2 YSLEER. CDR3 size: 16 residues. After removal of 1 base from V and 2 bases from J, the junction contained 5 bases not matched to a gene. The CDR3 DNA reads TGCGCCAGCAGCCAAGGGGCAGGGGGTCGCAATCAGCCCCAGCATTTT. Protein: CASSQGAGGRNQPQHF.

As for this clonotype: At one end the junction does not follow the germline gene, possibly because of a read error. The chain links TRBV5-5 to TRBJ1-4; possible D gene TRBD1, 6 bases. This CDR3 has 15 residues. The V gene's germline CDR1 is SGHKS and CDR2 YYEKEE (reference sequence). CDR3: CTSSSDSYKNEKLFF. The CDR3 DNA follows: TGTACCAGCAGCTCGGACAGCTACAAAAATGAAAAACTGTTTTTT.

The chain carries TRBV12-3 or TRBV12-4 and TRBJ2-1, with 8 bases fitting TRBD2. V shed 6 bases, J shed 2 bases, and the junction held 6 bases outside the gene matches. This CDR3 comprises 15 residues. The CDR3 bases are TGTGCCAGCAGATCGACCGGGGGGGCCTACAATGAGCAGTTCTTC. Translating it yields CASRSTGGAYNEQFF.

This chain links TRBV12-3 or TRBV12-4 with TRBJ1-2, with TRBD1 matching 9 bases. V was pared by 4 bases and J by 3 bases, with 6 bases of the junction left unmatched. The CDR3 has 15 residues. This CDR3 reads CASSSTGQGYYGYTF. DNA of the CDR3: TGTGCCAGCAGTTCGACGGGACAGGGATACTATGGCTACACCTTC.

The chain joins TRBV5-1 to TRBJ2-5, with D possibly being TRBD1 (6 bases). This CDR3 has 14 amino acids. V was clipped by 2 bases and J by 2 bases, with 10 bases between them. The germline gives CDR1 SGHRS, CDR2 YFSETQ. CDR3 protein: CASSFQGNQETQYF. The CDR3 nucleotides read TGCGCCAGCAGCTTTCAGGGGAATCAAGAGACCCAGTACTTC.

The V call is TRBV4-1, the J call TRBJ2-7; TRBD2 is a possible D gene (5 bases). The CDR3 is 14 residues long. V was pared by 10 bases and J by 1 base, with 17 bases between. Per germline, CDR1 MGHRA and CDR2 YSYEKL. This CDR3 is CATRGRTRSYEQYF. CDR3 nucleotides: TGCGCCACCCGCGGGCGGACTCGTTCCTACGAGCAGTACTTC.

The CDR3 DNA reads as TGTGCCAGCAGCATAAAAGGGGGACGGGTGCGGACAACTAACTATGGCTACACCTTC. This codes for CASSIKGGRVRTTNYGYTF. This sequence joins TRBV21-1 and TRBJ1-2; the table's D gene call, TRBD1, was not cross checked with the DNA. TRBV21-1 is a listed pseudogene. This CDR3 has 19 amino acids.

The chain joins TRBV7-2 to TRBJ2-1; no reliable D call. The CDR3 spans 13 residues. Germline V gene lookup returns CDR1 SGHTA and CDR2 FQGNSA. Trimming shortened V by 3 bases and J by 10 bases, and 13 bases separated the two germline ends. The CDR3 sequence: CASSFPTPKEQFF. Written as DNA, the CDR3 is TGTGCCAGCAGCTTCCCAACCCCAAAGGAGCAGTTCTTC.

The J gene is TRBJ2-5, the V gene TRBV4-2, with D uncertain. Germline CDR1 is LGHNA and CDR2 is YNFKEQ. The V and J ends lost 0 bases and 11 bases respectively, with 19 bases between them. The CDR3 is 15 residues long. CDR3 sequence reads: CASSQEAADPKEQYF. Here the CDR3 DNA reads TGTGCCAGCAGCCAAGAGGCAGCCGACCCTAAAGAGCAGTACTTC.

This clonotype showed up just a few times. The chain carries TRBV29-1 and TRBJ1-2, with a weak D call TRBD1 (6 bases). The CDR3 covers 15 residues. Looked up from germline, CDR1 is SQVTM and CDR2 is ANQGSEA. Between the trimmed V and J ends, which lost 0 bases and 6 bases, there was a span of 17 bases. CDR3 amino acids: CSVEDEVDRENGYTF. CDR3 sequence (DNA): TGCAGCGTTGAAGATGAGGTGGACAGAGAGAATGGCTACACCTTC.